This T cell receptor (beta chain) comes out of a study of blood T cell repertoires in COVID-19. Study as a whole: Samples came from the United States, Italy and Spain, spanning acute and convalescent COVID-19. In each case, the material was cDNA or gDNA derived from T cells, B-cell-depleted T cells, or PBMCs.

Followed longitudinally, the Seattle patients had been enrolled during active infection. In the source study's methods: Reference gene primers were amplified, and this amplification served to estimate nucleated cell counts. Using immunoSEQ multiplex PCR, the repertoire was profiled, and TCRdb retains in-frame clones only, with some absent. D and trimming were read from the DNA, whereas the V and J calls and clone size are those reported in that table. The sample has fewer than 250,000 clones; about 93% are singletons. The CDR3 totals 16 residues. Germline lookup yields CDR1 LGHNA and CDR2 YNFKEQ. V was clipped by 0 bases and J by 5 bases, with 13 bases between them.

This clonotype was sampled from a man under 40 with COVID-19, enrolled during active disease. The chain carries TRBV4-2 and TRBJ2-2; a weak D match, TRBD1 (6 bases). The sequenced material came from peripheral blood. CDR3 sequence (DNA): TGTGCCAGCAGCCAAGATCTAGGGGGTGGAACCGGGGAGCTGTTTTTT. It codes for CASSQDLGGGTGELFF.